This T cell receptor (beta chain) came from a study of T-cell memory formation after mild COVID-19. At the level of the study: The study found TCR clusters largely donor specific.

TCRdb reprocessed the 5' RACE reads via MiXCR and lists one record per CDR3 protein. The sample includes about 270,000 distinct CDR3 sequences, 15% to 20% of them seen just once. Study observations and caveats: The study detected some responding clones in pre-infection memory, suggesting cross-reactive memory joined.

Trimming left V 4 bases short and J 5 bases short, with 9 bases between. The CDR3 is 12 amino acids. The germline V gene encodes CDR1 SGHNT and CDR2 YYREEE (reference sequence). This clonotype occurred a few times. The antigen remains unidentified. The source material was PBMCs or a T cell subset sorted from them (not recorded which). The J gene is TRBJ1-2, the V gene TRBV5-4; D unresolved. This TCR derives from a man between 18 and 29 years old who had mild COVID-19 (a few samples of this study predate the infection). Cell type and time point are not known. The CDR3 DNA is TGTGCCAGCAGCGCCGCTGGTTATGGCTACACCTTC. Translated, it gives CASSAAGYGYTF.